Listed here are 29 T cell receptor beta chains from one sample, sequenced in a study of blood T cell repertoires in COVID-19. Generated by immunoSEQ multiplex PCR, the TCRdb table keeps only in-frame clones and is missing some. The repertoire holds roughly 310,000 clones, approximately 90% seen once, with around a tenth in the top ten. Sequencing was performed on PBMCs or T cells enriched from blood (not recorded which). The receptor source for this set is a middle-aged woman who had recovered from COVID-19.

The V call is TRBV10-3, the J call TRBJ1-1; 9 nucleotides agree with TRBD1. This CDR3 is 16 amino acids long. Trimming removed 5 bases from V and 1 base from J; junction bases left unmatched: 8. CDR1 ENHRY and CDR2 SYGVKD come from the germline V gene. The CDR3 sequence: CAISTGQGRWNTEAFF. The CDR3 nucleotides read TGTGCCATCAGTACGGGACAGGGAAGGTGGAACACTGAAGCTTTCTTT.

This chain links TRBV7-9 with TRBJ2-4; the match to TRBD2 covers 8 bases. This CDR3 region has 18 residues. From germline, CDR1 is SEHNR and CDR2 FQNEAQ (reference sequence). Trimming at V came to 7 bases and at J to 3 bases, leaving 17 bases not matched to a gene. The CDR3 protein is CASTSVGSGGPDKNIQYF. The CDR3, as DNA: TGTGCCAGCACCTCGGTCGGGTCGGGGGGGCCCGACAAAAACATTCAGTACTTC.

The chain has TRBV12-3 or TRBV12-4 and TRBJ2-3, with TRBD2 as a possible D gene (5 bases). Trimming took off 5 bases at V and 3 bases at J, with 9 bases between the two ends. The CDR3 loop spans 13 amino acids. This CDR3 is CASSRGLTDTQYF. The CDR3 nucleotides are TGTGCCAGCAGTCGTGGACTTACAGATACGCAGTATTTT.

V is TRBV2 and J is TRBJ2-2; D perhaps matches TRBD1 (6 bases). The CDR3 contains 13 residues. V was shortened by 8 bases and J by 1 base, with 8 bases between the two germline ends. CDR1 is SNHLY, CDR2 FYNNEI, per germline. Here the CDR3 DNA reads TGTGCCAGCTGGACAGAGAACACCGGGGAGCTGTTTTTT. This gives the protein CASWTENTGELFF.

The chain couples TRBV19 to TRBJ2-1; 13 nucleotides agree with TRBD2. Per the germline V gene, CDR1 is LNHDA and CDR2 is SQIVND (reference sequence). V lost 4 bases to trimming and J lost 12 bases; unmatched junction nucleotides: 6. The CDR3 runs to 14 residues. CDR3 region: CASSTTSGRPGQFF. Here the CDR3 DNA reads TGTGCCAGTAGTACGACTAGCGGGAGGCCCGGGCAGTTCTTC.

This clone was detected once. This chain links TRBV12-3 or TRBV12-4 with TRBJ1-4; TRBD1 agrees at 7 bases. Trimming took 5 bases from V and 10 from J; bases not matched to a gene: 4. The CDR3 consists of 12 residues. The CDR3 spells CASSVRDRKLFF. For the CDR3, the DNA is TGTGCCAGCAGTGTCCGGGACAGAAAACTGTTTTTT.

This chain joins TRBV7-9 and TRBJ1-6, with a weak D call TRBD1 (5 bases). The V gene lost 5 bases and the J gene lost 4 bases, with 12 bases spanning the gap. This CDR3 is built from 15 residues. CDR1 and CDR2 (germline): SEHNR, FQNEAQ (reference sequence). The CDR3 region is CASSPLPGYNSPLHF. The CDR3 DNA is TGTGCCAGCAGCCCCCTTCCAGGGTATAATTCACCCCTCCACTTT. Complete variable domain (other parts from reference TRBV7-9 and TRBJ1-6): DTGVSQNPRHKITKRGQNVTFRCDPISEHNRLYWYRQTLGQGPEFLTYFQNEAQLEKSRLLSDRFSAERPKGSFSTLEIQRTEQGDSAMYLCASSPLPGYNSPLHFGNGTRLTVT.

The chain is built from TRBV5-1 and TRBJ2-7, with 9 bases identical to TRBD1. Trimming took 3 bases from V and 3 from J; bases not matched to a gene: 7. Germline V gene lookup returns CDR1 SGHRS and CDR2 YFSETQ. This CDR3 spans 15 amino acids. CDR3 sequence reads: CASSYDGTGLYEQYF. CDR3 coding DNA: TGCGCCAGCAGCTATGACGGGACAGGGCTCTACGAGCAGTACTTC.

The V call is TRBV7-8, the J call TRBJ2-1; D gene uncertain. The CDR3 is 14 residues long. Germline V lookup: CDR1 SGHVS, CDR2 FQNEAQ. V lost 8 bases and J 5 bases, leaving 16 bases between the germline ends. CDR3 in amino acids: CASGPRVLNNEQFF. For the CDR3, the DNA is TGTGCCAGCGGCCCGCGAGTACTAAACAATGAGCAGTTCTTC.

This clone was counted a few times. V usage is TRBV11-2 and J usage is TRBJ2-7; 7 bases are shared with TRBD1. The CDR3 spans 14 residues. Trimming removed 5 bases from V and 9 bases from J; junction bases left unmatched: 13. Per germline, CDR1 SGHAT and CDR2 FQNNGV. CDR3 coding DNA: TGTGCCAGCAGCACCAGATTAGGGGGCTTAGGGCAGTACTTC. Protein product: CASSTRLGGLGQYF.

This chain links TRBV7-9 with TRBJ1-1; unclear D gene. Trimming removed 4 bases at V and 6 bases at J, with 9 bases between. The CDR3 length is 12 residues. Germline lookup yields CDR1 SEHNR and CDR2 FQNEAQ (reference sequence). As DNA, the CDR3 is TGTGCCAGCAGCTCAGACGGGGCTGAAGCTTTCTTT. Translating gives CASSSDGAEAFF.

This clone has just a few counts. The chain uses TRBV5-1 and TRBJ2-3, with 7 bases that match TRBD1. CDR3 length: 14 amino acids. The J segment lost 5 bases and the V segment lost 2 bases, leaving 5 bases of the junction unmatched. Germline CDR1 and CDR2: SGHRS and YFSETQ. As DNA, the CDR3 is TGCGCCAGCAGCTTCGCCCCAGGGGGAGATACGCAGTATTTT. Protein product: CASSFAPGGDTQYF.

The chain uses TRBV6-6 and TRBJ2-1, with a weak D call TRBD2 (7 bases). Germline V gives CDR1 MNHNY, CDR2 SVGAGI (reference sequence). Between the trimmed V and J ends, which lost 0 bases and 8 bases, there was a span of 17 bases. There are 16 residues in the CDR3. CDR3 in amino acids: CASSYSRRGGQDEQFF. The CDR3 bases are TGTGCCAGCAGTTACTCGAGAAGGGGGGGGCAGGATGAGCAGTTCTTC.

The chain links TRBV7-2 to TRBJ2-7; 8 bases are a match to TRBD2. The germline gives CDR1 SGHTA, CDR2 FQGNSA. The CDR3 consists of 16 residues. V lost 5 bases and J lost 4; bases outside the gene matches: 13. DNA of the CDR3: TGTGCCAGCAGCCCCTTTCTTTCTAGCGGGTTGTACGAGCAGTACTTC. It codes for CASSPFLSSGLYEQYF.

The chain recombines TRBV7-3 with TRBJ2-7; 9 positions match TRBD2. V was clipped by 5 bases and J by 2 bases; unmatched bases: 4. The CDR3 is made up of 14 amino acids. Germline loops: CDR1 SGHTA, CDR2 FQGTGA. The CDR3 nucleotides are TGTGCCAGCAGCAGCCTAGCGGGGCCCTACGAGCAGTACTTC. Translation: CASSSLAGPYEQYF.

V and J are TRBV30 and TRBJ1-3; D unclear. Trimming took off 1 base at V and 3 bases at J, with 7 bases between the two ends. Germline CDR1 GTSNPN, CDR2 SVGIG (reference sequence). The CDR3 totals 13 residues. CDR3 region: CAWSGGSGNTIYF. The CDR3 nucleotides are TGTGCCTGGAGTGGTGGGAGTGGAAACACCATATATTTT.

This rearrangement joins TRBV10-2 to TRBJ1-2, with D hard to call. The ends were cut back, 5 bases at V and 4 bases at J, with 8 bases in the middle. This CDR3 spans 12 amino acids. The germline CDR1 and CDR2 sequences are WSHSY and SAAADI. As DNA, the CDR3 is TGCGCCAGCAGTACAGACCTCTATGGCTACACCTTC. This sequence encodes CASSTDLYGYTF.

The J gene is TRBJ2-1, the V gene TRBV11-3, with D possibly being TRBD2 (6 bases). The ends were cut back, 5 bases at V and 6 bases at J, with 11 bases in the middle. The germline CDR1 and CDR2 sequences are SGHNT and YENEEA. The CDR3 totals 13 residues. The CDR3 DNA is TGTGCCAGCAGCCCCCGACTAGGCAATGAGCAGTTCTTC. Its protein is CASSPRLGNEQFF.

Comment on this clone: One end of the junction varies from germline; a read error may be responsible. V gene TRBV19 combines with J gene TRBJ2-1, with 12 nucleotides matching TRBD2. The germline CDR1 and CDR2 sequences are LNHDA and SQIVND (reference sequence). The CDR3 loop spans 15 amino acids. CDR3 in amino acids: CASTPLAGGLGEQFF. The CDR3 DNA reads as TGTGCGAGTACCCCACTAGCGGGGGGCCTTGGTGAGCAGTTCTTC.

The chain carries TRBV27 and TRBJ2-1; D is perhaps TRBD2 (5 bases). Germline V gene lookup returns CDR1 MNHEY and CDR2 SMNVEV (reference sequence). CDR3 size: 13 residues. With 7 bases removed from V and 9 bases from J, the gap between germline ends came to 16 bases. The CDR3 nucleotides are TGTGCCAGCACTATTACCCCCGAGGGTGAGCAGTTCTTC. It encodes CASTITPEGEQFF.

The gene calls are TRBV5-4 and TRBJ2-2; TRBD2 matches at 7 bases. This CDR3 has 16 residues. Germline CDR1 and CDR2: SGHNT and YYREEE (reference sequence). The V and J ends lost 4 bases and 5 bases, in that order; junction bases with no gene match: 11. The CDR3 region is CASSPGPGGVTGELFF. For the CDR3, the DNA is TGTGCCAGCAGCCCAGGACCTGGGGGGGTAACCGGGGAGCTGTTTTTT.

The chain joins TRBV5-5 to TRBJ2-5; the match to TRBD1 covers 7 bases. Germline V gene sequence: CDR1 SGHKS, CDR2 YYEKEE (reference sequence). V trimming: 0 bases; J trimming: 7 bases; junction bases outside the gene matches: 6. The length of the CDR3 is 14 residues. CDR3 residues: CASSLERGPVTQYF. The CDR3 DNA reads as TGTGCCAGCAGCTTGGAGAGGGGGCCGGTGACCCAGTACTTC.

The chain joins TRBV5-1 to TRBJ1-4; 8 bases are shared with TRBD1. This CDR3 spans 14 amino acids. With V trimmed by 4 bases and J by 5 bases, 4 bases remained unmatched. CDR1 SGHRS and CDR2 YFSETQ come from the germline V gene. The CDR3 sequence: CASSPGTGNEKLFF. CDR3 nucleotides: TGCGCCAGCAGCCCCGGGACAGGCAATGAAAAACTGTTTTTT.

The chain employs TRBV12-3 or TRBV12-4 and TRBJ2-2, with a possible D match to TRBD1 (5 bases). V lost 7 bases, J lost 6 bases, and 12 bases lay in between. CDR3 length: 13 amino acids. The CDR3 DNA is TGTGCCAGCACTTTCGGCAGGGCCGGGGAGCTGTTTTTT. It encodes CASTFGRAGELFF.

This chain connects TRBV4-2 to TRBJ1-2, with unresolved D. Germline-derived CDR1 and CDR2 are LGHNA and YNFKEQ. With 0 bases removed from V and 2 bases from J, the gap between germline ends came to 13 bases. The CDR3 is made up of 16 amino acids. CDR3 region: CASSQDPGSSNYGYTF. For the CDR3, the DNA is TGTGCCAGCAGCCAAGATCCAGGTTCATCAAACTATGGCTACACCTTC.

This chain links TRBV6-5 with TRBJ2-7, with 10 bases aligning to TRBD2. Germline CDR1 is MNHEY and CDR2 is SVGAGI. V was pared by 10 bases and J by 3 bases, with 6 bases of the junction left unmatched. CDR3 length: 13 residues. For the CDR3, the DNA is TGTGCCACCGAAGCGGGAGGGGGCTACGAGCAGTACTTC. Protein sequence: CATEAGGGYEQYF.

Here the CDR3 reads CASSTKGGAPEQFF. The CDR3 DNA reads as TGTGCCAGCAGCACAAAAGGGGGGGCCCCTGAGCAGTTCTTC. The chain joins TRBV7-3 to TRBJ2-1, with a weak D call TRBD2 (7 bases). The CDR3 sequence is 14 residues long. Trimming took off 5 bases at V and 9 bases at J, with 17 bases between the two ends. CDR1 is SGHTA, CDR2 FQGTGA, per germline.

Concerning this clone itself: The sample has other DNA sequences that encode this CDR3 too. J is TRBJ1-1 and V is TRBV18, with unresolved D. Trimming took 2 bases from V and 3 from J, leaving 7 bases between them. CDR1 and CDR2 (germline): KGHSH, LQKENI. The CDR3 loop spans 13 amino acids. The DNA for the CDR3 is TGTGCCAGCTCACCAACCGGGGACACTGAAGCTTTCTTT. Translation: CASSPTGDTEAFF.

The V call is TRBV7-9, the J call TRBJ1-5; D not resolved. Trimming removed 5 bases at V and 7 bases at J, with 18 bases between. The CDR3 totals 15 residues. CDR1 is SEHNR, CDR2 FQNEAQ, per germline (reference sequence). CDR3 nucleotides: TGTGCCAGCAGCCCAGGAGGAGTTAAGGACCAGCCCCAGCATTTT. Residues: CASSPGGVKDQPQHF.